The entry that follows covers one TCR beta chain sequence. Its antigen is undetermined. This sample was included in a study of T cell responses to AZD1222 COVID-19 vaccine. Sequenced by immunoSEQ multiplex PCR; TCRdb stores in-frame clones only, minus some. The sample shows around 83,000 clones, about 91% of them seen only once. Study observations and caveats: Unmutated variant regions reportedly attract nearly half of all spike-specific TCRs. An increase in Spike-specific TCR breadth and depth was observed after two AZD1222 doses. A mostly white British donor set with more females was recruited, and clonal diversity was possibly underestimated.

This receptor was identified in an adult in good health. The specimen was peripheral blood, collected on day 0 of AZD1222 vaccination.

CDR3 in amino acids: CASSTFSQPQHF. The CDR3 coding sequence is TGTGCCAGCAGTACCTTTTCGCAGCCCCAGCATTTT. This sequence joins TRBV6-6 and TRBJ1-5; no firm D call. The V gene lost 5 bases and the J gene lost 7 bases, with 9 bases spanning the gap. This CDR3 is 12 amino acids long. Germline V CDR1 and CDR2: MNHNY, SVGAGI (reference sequence).